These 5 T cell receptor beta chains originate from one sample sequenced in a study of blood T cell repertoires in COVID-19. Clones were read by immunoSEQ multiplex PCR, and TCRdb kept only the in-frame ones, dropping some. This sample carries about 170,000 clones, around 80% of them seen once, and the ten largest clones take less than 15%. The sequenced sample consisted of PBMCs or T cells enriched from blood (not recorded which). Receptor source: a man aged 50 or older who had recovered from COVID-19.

CDR3 nucleotide sequence: TGTGCCAGCAGCCAAGATCGAGGGACAGGGAGAGAGACCCAGTACTTC. It specifies CASSQDRGTGRETQYF. V and J are TRBV14 and TRBJ2-5, with 9 bases fitting TRBD1. CDR3 length: 16 residues. Germline V gives CDR1 SGHDN, CDR2 FVKESK. Unmatched junction bases numbered 6, after V lost 0 bases and J lost 4 bases.

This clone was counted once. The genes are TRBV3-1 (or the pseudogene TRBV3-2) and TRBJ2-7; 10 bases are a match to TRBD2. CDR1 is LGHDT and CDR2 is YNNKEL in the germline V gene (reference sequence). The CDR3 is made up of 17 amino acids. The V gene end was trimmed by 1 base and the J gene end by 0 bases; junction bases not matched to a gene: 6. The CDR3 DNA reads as TGTGCCAGCAGCCAAGCCCTTTTAGCGGGGGGCTCCTACGAGCAGTACTTC. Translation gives CASSQALLAGGSYEQYF.

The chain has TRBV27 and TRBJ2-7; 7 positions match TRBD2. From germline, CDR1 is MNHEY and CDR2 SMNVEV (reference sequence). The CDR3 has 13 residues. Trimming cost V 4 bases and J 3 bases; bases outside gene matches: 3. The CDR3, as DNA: TGTGCCAGCAGTTACGGGGGGAACTACGAGCAGTACTTC. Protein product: CASSYGGNYEQYF.

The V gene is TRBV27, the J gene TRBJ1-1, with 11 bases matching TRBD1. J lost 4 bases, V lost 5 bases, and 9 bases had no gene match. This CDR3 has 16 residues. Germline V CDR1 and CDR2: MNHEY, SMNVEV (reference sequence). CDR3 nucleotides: TGTGCCAGCAGTCTCACGGGACAGGGGGTGGGCACTGAAGCTTTCTTT. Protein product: CASSLTGQGVGTEAFF.

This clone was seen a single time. Here the CDR3 reads CASSPGLAGGRADTQYF. The CDR3 DNA follows: TGTGCCAGCAGCCCAGGACTAGCGGGGGGGCGGGCAGATACGCAGTATTTT. V gene TRBV7-2 combines with J gene TRBJ2-3; 15 bases agree with TRBD2. Germline V CDR1 and CDR2: SGHTA, FQGNSA. CDR3 length equals 17 residues. Trimming at V came to 5 bases and at J to 4 bases, leaving 7 bases not matched to a gene.